A single sample gave rise to the 17 T cell receptor beta chains below, sequenced in a study of cytomegalovirus exposure and HLA in healthy donors. Repertoires were generated with immunoSEQ multiplex PCR, while TCRdb's copy carries only in-frame clones and drops some. The sample has fewer than 100,000 clones, about nine tenths seen once. Material: PBMCs. All receptors come from a man aged 25 to 40 in good health and CMV-seronegative.

The genes are TRBV10-3 and TRBJ2-1; 12 bases agree with TRBD1. With V trimmed by 8 bases and J by 4 bases, 6 bases remained unmatched. Germline V gene lookup returns CDR1 ENHRY and CDR2 SYGVKD. The CDR3 is 15 residues long. CDR3: CAIGMGQGAYNEQFF. In DNA form, the CDR3 reads TGTGCCATCGGGATGGGACAGGGGGCTTACAATGAGCAGTTCTTC.

V usage is TRBV5-5 and J usage is TRBJ1-4; 7 bases map to TRBD1. Germline CDR1 is SGHKS and CDR2 is YYEKEE (reference sequence). The length of the CDR3 is 15 residues. The trim removed 4 bases at V and 0 bases at J, leaving 3 bases unmatched. CDR3 in DNA: TGTGCCAGCAGCCCCGGGACAGCAACTAATGAAAAACTGTTTTTT. Translation: CASSPGTATNEKLFF.

The CDR3 loop is CASSPLGAGNEKLFF. DNA of the CDR3: TGTGCCAGCTCACCACTAGGCGCGGGAAATGAAAAACTGTTTTTT. The chain couples TRBV18 to TRBJ1-4; D is unresolved. V lost 1 base to trimming and J lost 5 bases, with 11 bases between them. The germline V gene has CDR1 KGHSH and CDR2 LQKENI. The CDR3 covers 15 residues.

The rearrangement links TRBV27 to TRBJ1-5, with TRBD1 matching 9 bases. CDR3 size: 15 residues. The germline CDR1 and CDR2 sequences are MNHEY and SMNVEV (reference sequence). V dropped 8 bases and J dropped 0; count of bases not matched to a gene: 5. CDR3 sequence: CASGWTGASNQPQHF. Here the CDR3 DNA reads TGTGCCAGCGGGTGGACAGGGGCTAGCAATCAGCCCCAGCATTTT.

This clone was detected only a few times. The genes are TRBV19 and TRBJ2-7; TRBD1 matches at 8 bases. V was pared by 3 bases and J by 2 bases, with 6 bases of the junction left unmatched. There are 15 residues in the CDR3. The germline V gene encodes CDR1 LNHDA and CDR2 SQIVND (reference sequence). The CDR3 reads CASSISGTGTYEQYF. CDR3 DNA: TGTGCCAGTAGTATCTCCGGGACAGGTACCTACGAGCAGTACTTC. Full variable domain (rest looked up from reference TRBV19 and TRBJ2-7): DGGITQSPKYLFRKEGQNVTLSCEQNLNHDAMYWYRQDPGQGLRLIYYSQIVNDFQKGDIAEGYSVSREKKESFPLTVTSAQKNPTAFYLCASSISGTGTYEQYFGPGTRLTVT.

The chain has TRBV28 and TRBJ1-5; D perhaps matches TRBD1 (5 bases). Germline CDR1 reads MDHEN; CDR2 reads SYDVKM. This CDR3 region has 17 residues. The V gene lost 2 bases and the J gene lost 4 bases, with 18 bases spanning the gap. Here the CDR3 reads CASSLRSGRVGNQPQHF. In DNA form, the CDR3 reads TGTGCCAGCAGTTTAAGGTCCGGCAGGGTGGGTAATCAGCCCCAGCATTTT.

This chain uses TRBV28 with TRBJ2-3; 9 bases are shared with TRBD2. The CDR3 consists of 17 residues. V shed 6 bases and J 2 bases; nucleotides not matched to a gene: 12. CDR1 is MDHEN, CDR2 SYDVKM, per germline. CDR3 sequence reads: CASSRVIAGEDTDTQYF. The DNA for the CDR3 is TGTGCCAGCAGCAGAGTTATAGCGGGGGAGGACACAGATACGCAGTATTTT.

The V call is TRBV5-5, the J call TRBJ2-2; D remains unclear. The CDR3 sequence is 15 residues long. The V gene's germline CDR1 is SGHKS and CDR2 YYEKEE (reference sequence). V lost 1 base and J lost 5, with 12 bases in between. DNA of the CDR3: TGTGCCAGCAGCTTGTCAGTTTTCGGGACCGGGGAGCTGTTTTTT. Translated: CASSLSVFGTGELFF.

The table lists this clone with a few counts. Written as DNA, the CDR3 is TGTGCCAGCAGCTTACTAGCGGGATCTGGGGCCAACGTCCTGACTTTC. Translation: CASSLLAGSGANVLTF. V usage is TRBV7-6 and J usage is TRBJ2-6; 9 bases are shared with TRBD2. V shed 2 bases, J shed 1 base, and the junction held 0 bases outside the gene matches. Germline loops: CDR1 SGHVS, CDR2 FNYEAQ. The CDR3 is 16 residues long. The full variable domain, its missing parts supplied by reference TRBV7-6 and TRBJ2-6, is GAGVSQSPRYKVTKRGQDVALRCDPISGHVSLYWYRQALGQGPEFLTYFNYEAQQDKSGLPNDRFSAERPEGSISTLTIQRTEQRDSAMYRCASSLLAGSGANVLTFGAGSRLTVL.

The chain links TRBV19 to TRBJ2-5; weak D call: TRBD2 (5 bases). The germline V and J ends were trimmed by 2 bases and 0 bases, with 7 bases remaining between them. This CDR3 region has 14 residues. CDR1 and CDR2 from the germline V gene are LNHDA and SQIVND (reference sequence). Here the CDR3 DNA reads TGTGCCAGTAGTATAACGGGAAACCAAGAGACCCAGTACTTC. This codes for CASSITGNQETQYF.

The chain couples TRBV28 to TRBJ2-2; 9 bases line up with TRBD1. The junction had 5 bases not matched to a gene; V was cut back by 5 bases and J by 4 bases. Germline CDR1 MDHEN, CDR2 SYDVKM. CDR3 size: 15 residues. The CDR3 DNA follows: TGTGCCAGCAGTCCCGACAGGGGGATCACCGGGGAGCTGTTTTTT. This encodes CASSPDRGITGELFF.

This clone was seen just once. This rearrangement joins TRBV19 to TRBJ1-2; 7 bases align to TRBD1. Trimming cost V 2 bases and J 1 base; bases outside gene matches: 4. Germline CDR1 is LNHDA and CDR2 is SQIVND (reference sequence). This CDR3 region has 15 residues. The CDR3: CASSITTGHNYGYTF. In DNA form, the CDR3 reads TGTGCCAGTAGTATAACGACAGGGCATAACTATGGCTACACCTTC.

This chain joins TRBV29-1 and TRBJ1-1; no clear D. This CDR3 is 11 amino acids long. Trimming removed 3 bases at V and 10 bases at J, with 12 bases between. Germline V gene sequence: CDR1 SQVTM, CDR2 ANQGSEA. CDR3: CSVELPRGAFF. In DNA form, the CDR3 reads TGCAGCGTTGAGTTGCCCCGGGGAGCTTTCTTT.

The chain employs TRBV4-1 and TRBJ2-7; 13 positions match TRBD2. Trimming removed 3 bases from V and 2 bases from J; junction bases left unmatched: 7. This CDR3 spans 17 amino acids. The germline CDR1 and CDR2 sequences are MGHRA and YSYEKL. CDR3 sequence: CASSQLTGLAGTYEQYF. The CDR3 DNA follows: TGCGCCAGCAGCCAGTTGACGGGACTAGCGGGGACCTACGAGCAGTACTTC.

This clone has a single count. The V call is TRBV28, the J call TRBJ2-1; 9 nucleotides agree with TRBD2. V lost 7 bases and J lost 6; bases outside the gene matches: 10. This CDR3 contains 15 residues. Germline CDR1 reads MDHEN; CDR2 reads SYDVKM. Here the CDR3 DNA reads TGTGCCAGCAAGGCCTCTGGGACTAGCTCCAATGAGCAGTTCTTC. Translation gives CASKASGTSSNEQFF.

The chain is built from TRBV30 and TRBJ2-7, with D possibly matching TRBD2 (7 bases). V was cut by 3 bases and J by 6 bases, with 24 bases left in between. The CDR3 runs to 16 residues. Germline CDR1 is GTSNPN and CDR2 is SVGIG (reference sequence). CDR3 nucleotides: TGTGCCTGGAGGAAGAACAGGGCCCTTAGCGGGTTCGAGCAGTACTTC. Protein product: CAWRKNRALSGFEQYF.

A single count supports this clone. The chain has TRBV20-1 and TRBJ1-1; D perhaps matches TRBD1 (5 bases). The V gene lost 7 bases and the J gene lost 11 bases, with 17 bases spanning the gap. CDR3 length: 11 residues. From germline, CDR1 is DFQATT and CDR2 SNEGSKA (reference sequence). CDR3 residues: CSVLVDSEAFF. The CDR3 DNA reads TGCAGTGTCTTAGTAGACAGTGAGGCTTTCTTT.